This TCR beta chain was recovered during a study of post-analysis software for immune sequencing data (dated by TCRdb to between 2014 and 2016). Turning to the overall study: The recorded disease courses included relapsing-remitting, secondary progressive and progressive-relapsing multiple sclerosis, and some patients had no subtype annotation. The patient repertoires were compared against around 11 previously published healthy control repertoires obtained from donors aged 6 to 25 years. A subset of samples was prepared in parallel using single-end sample barcoding, then pooled and co-amplified after Illumina adapter ligation.

V is trimmed back by 5 bases and J by 5 bases, and the junction contains 17 bases that no gene match accounts for. Including the terminal cysteine and phenylalanine, the CDR3 comprises 17 residues. CDR3 DNA is the only sequence kept; it has 51 bases, read in frame from the first base. The germline V gene encodes CDR1 MNHEY and CDR2 SMNVEV (reference sequence). Overall results and qualifications from the work: Roughly 5 TRBV segments, including TRBV5-6, TRBV5-1 and TRBV20-1, were significantly more frequent in patients than controls. When samples were clustered directly using the F measure, samples prepared in the same batch co-clustered strongly, which prompted a batch-effect correction. Compared with controls, multiple sclerosis patients had significantly lower normalized Chao1 diversity, a finding suggesting substantial peripheral T-cell clonal expansion. The control group was slightly older than the multiple sclerosis patient group.

Library construction relied on PCR. The reads were generated on an Illumina HiSeq 2500. To reduce PCR and sequencing biases, unique molecular identifiers were built into the TCR beta cDNA libraries. Per 1 to 10 million input T cells, approximately 500,000 cDNA molecules were obtained, such that each molecule approximated one T cell. The patient libraries were prepared and sequenced using the same protocol as the earlier healthy control dataset. Samples belonging to the same batch were prepared together, multiplexed and sequenced on a shared HiSeq lane. In the source study's methods: Raw barcoded reads were processed with MIGEC, discarding single-read molecular identifier groups before consensus assembly and CDR3 extraction. VDJtools was used for post-analysis of the clonotype tables, with diversity normalized by down-sampling every dataset to the smallest sample size. To correct batch-related cross-sample contamination, repertoire overlap clustering matched CDR3 amino acid sequences but not nucleotide sequences. TCRdb trimmed public reads at Q25 via fastp, called clones via MiXCR and kept in-frame beta chains. Rows with one shared CDR3 protein collapse into an entry with the most common genes and DNA. The V and J calls reflect TCRdb's pipeline rather than the authors' work. For this sample the table gives roughly 180,000 distinct CDR3 sequences, of which about 32% were detected only once. The ten biggest clones cover around 1.5% of the sample.

To demonstrate the VDJtools post-analysis software, the study profiled TCR beta repertoires from the peripheral blood of some 13 young patients with multiple sclerosis. The multiple sclerosis patients were children and adolescents between about 6 and 16 years of age. This clonotype was counted only a few times. Its binding antigen is unknown. This sequence may be a read error, since a much larger clone differs from it by one base. The sequence came from a girl under 18 with multiple sclerosis. The sequencing sample was made of blood. The sequence links TRBV27 to TRBJ2-7; 8 central nucleotides agree with TRBD2. In nucleotide form, the sequence is TGTGCCAGCAGTCCTCCAGCGGGAGAAGCGGGAAAGGACGAGCAGTACTTC. This yields the protein CASSPPAGEAGKDEQYF.